A single T cell receptor beta chain is shown here with its context. This clone's antigen is unknown. Per-nucleotide qualities are absent, and no much larger clonotype sits a single base away. The roughly 39 donors, aged roughly 6 to 95 years, were systemically healthy Caucasian individuals from Russia. Around 10 milliliters of peripheral blood were collected from each donor into EDTA-treated Vacutainer tubes. Ficoll-Paque density-gradient centrifugation was used to isolate PBMCs, with at least 6.5 million per sample. Trizol reagent was used to extract total RNA from the PBMCs, yielding at least 6 micrograms per sample. The percentages of naive CD45RAhigh/CD27high T cells were determined by flow cytometry on a PBMC aliquot from every donor. This entry comes from a study of blood T cells in healthy people across ages (dated by TCRdb to the mid-2010s). At the level of the whole study: In model experiments, roughly one uniquely barcoded TCR beta cDNA molecule per two T cells was captured by template switching. Two additional independent replicas of 1 million unique cDNA reads from the same blood draw were analyzed for two donors (one aged 18 to 30 and one aged 80 or older). To track age-related changes in TCR beta repertoire diversity, the study relied on deep sequencing normalized with unique cDNA molecular identifiers. The donors were split into four age groups: young (average approximately 16 years), middle-aged (around 37), aged (over 55) and long-lived (82).

Library preparation used 5' RACE. The sequencer was an Illumina HiSeq 2500. The second PCR ran for about 7 to 11 cycles and used a J-beta primer mix along with a sample-barcoded 5' primer. A template-switch 5' adaptor carrying 12 random nucleotides introduced a unique molecular identifier onto each TCR beta cDNA molecule. At least 2.5 million CDR3-containing paired-end reads were obtained from each sample. The Mint cDNA synthesis kit, primed by a TRBC-specific oligonucleotide, was used to synthesize first-strand cDNA from all RNA. All cDNA was treated with uracil-DNA glycosylase and then went through a first 18-cycle PCR with the universal primers M1SS and BC2_uni_R. Concerning the study's data processing: Normalization of each sample was performed by random selection of 1 million high-quality reads, each carrying a distinct molecular identifier. Instead of being binned into consensus sequences, reads that shared molecular identifiers were thrown out. CDR3 identification, clonotype clustering and error correction used MiTCR with a Q25 quality threshold and the strictest error-elimination algorithm. A nonparametric unseen species model using Euler transformation provided a lower-bound estimate of total TCR beta diversity. TCRdb reworked the public reads: Q25 trimming with fastp, MiXCR clone assembly, productive beta chains retained. Rows with one shared CDR3 protein collapse into an entry with the most common genes and DNA. The V and J calls here are based on TCRdb, not the publication. The sample has about 840,000 distinct CDR3 sequences on record, about 27% of them singletons. About 10% of the sample goes to the ten largest clones.

The full study reports these points: A strong correlation was found between observed TCR beta diversity and the percentage of naive T cells measured by flow cytometry. As age increased, observed TCR beta diversity per million T cells dropped in a roughly linear way, and a significant reduction was already evident by age about 40. Since profiling was done on bulk unsorted PBMCs, naive and antigen-experienced compartments could not be conclusively compared. Because donor CMV infection status was unknown, age-related changes in expanded clonotypes were potentially confounded. Estimates of total diversity based on one million sequenced T cells were considered lower bounds and underestimates. Compared with the aged group, more naive CD4+ T cells, fewer expanded clones and increased TCR diversity were shown by the long-lived group, suggesting age selection.

Separately, the same data were catalogued under a study of T cells of mothers and their children. As noted in the second study: Nine systemically healthy Caucasian individuals, comprising three mothers and their six children, were included as donors. cDNA synthesis consumed the entire amount of extracted RNA, loaded at around 1.5 ug RNA in each 15 ul reaction. In the second PCR, the M1S primer added sample barcodes and 2-4 random nucleotides. Over 9.5 million TCR beta CDR3 reads were obtained for each mother, and 2.7 million or so reads were obtained for each child. In both related and unrelated pairs, thymic selection shapes the output of TCR recombination in a similar way, with inherited differences having only a minor effect. Related mother-child pairs always showed normalized repertoire overlap that was slightly higher than in unrelated mother-child pairs, though the difference was never significant. Persistent microchimeric T cell clones were not detected, at a sensitivity of 95 to 100 clones per million clonotypes. Deep NGS was used in the study to compare the TCR beta repertoires of mothers and children and to look for features that separate related mother-child pairs from unrelated individuals. Mothers averaged roughly 40 +/- 4 years of age and children averaged approximately 12 +/- 4 years. After adapters were ligated using NEBNext reagents, the libraries underwent 100+100 nt paired-end sequencing on an Illumina HiSeq 2000. To prevent cross-contamination, the mother and child libraries were prepared a month apart and were sequenced in separate runs. For each donor, between about 450,000 and 2,300,000 distinct TCR beta clonotypes were identified. Naive TCR beta clonotypes were estimated from low-frequency clonotypes matched to each donor's FACS-determined naive share, without sorting.

The clonotype was recovered from a woman aged 40 to 50 in good health. Sequencing was done on a sample of blood.

The nucleotide sequence is given as TGTGCCAGCAGTAAACATAACTACGAGCAGTACTTC. Its protein reads: CASSKHNYEQYF. The sequence joins TRBV6-5 to TRBJ2-7, with the D gene not clear enough to name. The CDR3 starts with the cysteine, ends with the phenylalanine, and has 12 residues. Of all the DNA, just the CDR3 is kept, 36 bases in frame from base 1. The junction shows trimming of 5 bases on V and 3 bases on J, plus 8 bases between the germline ends. Based on the germline V gene, the CDR1 and CDR2 sequences are MNHEY and SVGAGI.